This T cell receptor (beta chain) was recorded in a study of response to subunit inactivated influenza vaccine (dated by TCRdb to the late 2010s). Turning to the overall study: Deep quantitative profiling of the T cell receptor repertoire was used in the study to follow responses to a trivalent subunit inactivated influenza vaccine.

The germline V gene supplies CDR1 SGHTA and CDR2 FQGNSA. Taken from cysteine to phenylalanine, the CDR3 has 12 residues. Just CDR3 DNA is preserved here, 36 bases in frame from base 1. V is clipped by 4 bases and J by 4 bases, and the sequence between their germline boundaries is 7 bases long. To prepare the library, RT-PCR was applied. Instrument used: Illumina HiSeq 2500. Using fastp trimming at Q25 and MiXCR clonotype assembly, TCRdb reanalyzed the public sequencing data and kept in-frame beta chains. Entries are consolidated by CDR3 protein sequence, retaining the most common genes and DNA. This sample gives around 200,000 distinct CDR3 sequences in total; more than 10% of them show up just once. The ten biggest clones cover approximately 32% of the sample. Broader findings and caveats from the paper: According to the authors, only a limited number of new T cells may be recruited by each seasonal influenza vaccination.

The table lists this clonotype with many counts. Its antigen target is currently unknown. No per-base quality is available; no much larger clone lies one base away. The same sample was also studied in work on T cells expressing NK-cell markers. The second study reports: The TCR beta cDNA libraries were made using 5'RACE template switching, a step that added both a universal primer site and unique molecular identifiers. Seven to nine donors provided sorted CD3+CD56+NKG2C+, CD3+CD56+NKG2C- and CD3+CD56-NKG2C+ T-cell subsets, whose TCR beta-chain repertoires were profiled. Among the eight sequenced donors, only one was HCMV-seronegative, while the other seven were HCMV-seropositive. To restrict sorting to alphabetaTCR-expressing T cells, an anti-gammadeltaTCR antibody was added in several experiments. In six donors, the dominant CD3+CD56+NKG2C+ clonotypes ranked among the top 10 CD8+ clonotypes, making up about 1.0-7.5% of CD8+ T cells. Those dominant clonotypes were again the most abundant among CD3+CD56-NKG2C+ cells in a handful of donors, at about 28.3-65%. It remained unclear whether the expanded NKG2C-expressing T cell clones were specific for HCMV antigens. Randomly selected healthy volunteers, three men and five women, were used as the eight sequenced donors. To determine HCMV serostatus, a commercial ELISA kit was used to detect HCMV-specific IgG in serum. Ficoll density gradient centrifugation was used to isolate peripheral blood mononuclear cells from blood. CD4+ and CD8+ T cells were isolated from PBMC by magnetic immunoseparation with Miltenyi isolation kits. cDNA synthesis was primed from the TCR beta constant segment, followed by two successive PCR amplification steps. Libraries were sequenced as 2 x 150 bp reads on Illumina HiSeq 2000/2500, MiSeq or NextSeq. MIGEC handled demultiplexing of the reads and grouping by UMI, while MiTCR was used to assemble and quantify clonotypes. To exclude erroneous sequences, any TCR cDNA sequence not supported by at least two reads was discarded. Downstream repertoire analysis used the tcR package, and clonotypes were matched across fractions by CDR3 nucleotide sequence plus V segment. VDJmatch was used to annotate antigen specificity against VDJdb, with one amino acid substitution allowed in CDR3.

The sequencing here drew on CD8+ T cells sorted from PBMCs, taken about 11 days after vaccination. The clonotype originates from a man aged 45 to 65 who received an inactivated influenza vaccine. Donor details come from another sample of the same person, matched by shared clones. The chain joins TRBV7-2 to TRBJ1-1; a tentative D call is TRBD1 (6 bases match). The DNA is TGTGCCAGCAGCTCAGGGGCCACTGAAGCTTTCTTT. Its protein is CASSSGATEAFF.